The 30 T cell receptor beta chains listed next were all sequenced from one sample in a study of siplizumab effects on memory and regulatory T cells (dated by TCRdb to 2018 to 2020). To prepare the library, the immunoSEQ multiplex PCR assay was applied. TCRdb took over this immuneACCESS table, retaining in-frame rearrangements with V and J assigned. Such tables are incomplete; in checked studies, under half of the missing clones stem from an unresolved V gene, and the remainder is unexplained. The sample table shows 55,000 to 80,000 clones, and around 80% are seen once. Clones ranked in the top ten supply roughly 0.4% of the sample. What was sequenced was memory CD4+ T cells sorted from blood. The meaning of the sample's cell subset or site label: unstimulated CD4+ memory T cells. Every receptor here comes from a human donor in good health.

The chain is built from TRBV10-1 and TRBJ2-3; D uncertain. This CDR3 has 12 amino acids. Trimming left V 8 bases short and J 4 bases short, with 10 bases between. Germline CDR1 and CDR2: WNHNN and SYGVQD (reference sequence). The CDR3 protein is CASGVGSDTQYF. The CDR3 region has the DNA TGCGCCAGCGGAGTGGGGTCAGATACGCAGTATTTT.

This chain uses TRBV30 with TRBJ1-4, with D perhaps TRBD1 (6 bases). CDR1 and CDR2 from the germline V gene are GTSNPN and SVGIG (reference sequence). The CDR3 sequence is 14 residues long. Trimming stripped 2 bases from V and 7 bases from J, with 14 bases between. CDR3 nucleotides: TGTGCCTGGAGTAACCCAGGACAGCGTGAAAAACTGTTTTTT. It is translated as CAWSNPGQREKLFF.

The chain couples TRBV11-2 to TRBJ2-7, with TRBD1 as a possible D gene (6 bases). Trimming took 2 bases from V and 0 from J, leaving 14 bases between them. The germline CDR1 and CDR2 sequences are SGHAT and FQNNGV. The CDR3 totals 16 residues. The CDR3 sequence is CASSLTWDTSSYEQYF. For the CDR3, the DNA is TGTGCCAGCAGCTTAACGTGGGACACCAGCTCCTACGAGCAGTACTTC.

This chain links TRBV11-2 with TRBJ2-7; TRBD2 matches 8 bases. Per the germline V gene, CDR1 is SGHAT and CDR2 is FQNNGV. The CDR3 totals 15 residues. The trim removed 5 bases at V and 9 bases at J, leaving 15 bases unmatched. The CDR3 DNA reads TGTGCCAGCAGCCCAACAGCGGGGGCCTCCTCCGCGCAGTACTTC. Translated, it gives CASSPTAGASSAQYF.

The J gene is TRBJ1-5, the V gene TRBV27, with TRBD1 as a possible D gene (5 bases). The germline V and J ends were trimmed by 5 bases and 7 bases, with 12 bases remaining between them. From germline, CDR1 is MNHEY and CDR2 SMNVEV (reference sequence). The CDR3 is made up of 13 amino acids. The DNA for the CDR3 is TGTGCCAGCAGTAAAGGACACAGACAGCCCCAGCATTTT. Protein: CASSKGHRQPQHF.

This clone turned up a few times. Additional DNA sequences in this sample encode the identical CDR3. The rearrangement links TRBV5-1 to TRBJ2-1; TRBD1 matches 7 bases. V gave up 0 bases and J gave up 5 bases; unmatched junction bases: 5. This CDR3 region has 15 residues. CDR1 SGHRS and CDR2 YFSETQ come from the germline V gene. CDR3 loop: CASSLGGGRDNEQFF. Written as DNA, the CDR3 is TGCGCCAGCAGCTTGGGAGGGGGCAGAGACAATGAGCAGTTCTTC.

The chain joins TRBV6-5 to TRBJ1-1, with 7 bases fitting TRBD1. Germline trimming cut 6 bases from V and 1 base from J; bases unmatched to any gene: 2. CDR3 length: 13 residues. Per germline, CDR1 MNHEY and CDR2 SVGAGI. In nucleotides, the CDR3 is TGTGCCAGCAGGGGGACAGAGAACACTGAAGCTTTCTTT. Translated: CASRGTENTEAFF.

The CDR3 region is CASRNRGQSVDEQYF. The CDR3 DNA follows: TGTGCCAGTAGGAACAGGGGGCAAAGTGTCGACGAGCAGTACTTC. The V gene is TRBV19, the J gene TRBJ2-7; the match to TRBD1 covers 9 bases. The V and J ends lost 6 bases and 5 bases, in that order; junction bases with no gene match: 11. The CDR3 length is 15 residues. Germline CDR1 reads LNHDA; CDR2 reads SQIVND (reference sequence).

The chain's CDR3 is CASSPNGQATYEQYF. The DNA of the CDR3 is TGTGCCAGCAGCCCCAACGGACAGGCTACCTACGAGCAGTACTTC. This chain joins TRBV11-1 and TRBJ2-7; 7 bases map to TRBD1. The germline CDR1 and CDR2 sequences are SGHAT and FQDESV (reference sequence). The V segment lost 5 bases and the J segment 2 bases; nucleotides outside the gene matches: 9. This CDR3 is 15 amino acids long.

This clone appeared a single time. The V and J genes are TRBV6-5 and TRBJ1-2; the D gene is possibly TRBD1 (5 bases). The ends were cut back, 6 bases at V and 0 bases at J, with 11 bases in the middle. Germline lookup yields CDR1 MNHEY and CDR2 SVGAGI. The CDR3 is 14 amino acids. CDR3 DNA: TGTGCCAGCAGGCAGGGTATGGCTAACTATGGCTACACCTTC. Protein product: CASRQGMANYGYTF.

V and J are TRBV7-2 and TRBJ2-5; 15 positions agree with TRBD2. CDR1 SGHTA and CDR2 FQGNSA come from the germline V gene. V was pared by 5 bases and J by 3 bases, with 7 bases of the junction left unmatched. CDR3 length equals 17 residues. The CDR3 loop reads CASSEWGLAGGKETQYF. The CDR3 region has the DNA TGTGCCAGCAGCGAATGGGGACTAGCGGGGGGAAAAGAGACCCAGTACTTC.

The CDR3 DNA follows: TGTGCCAGCAGTTTACTGGGCGAGCAGTACTTC. The encoded protein is CASSLLGEQYF. This chain uses TRBV11-1 with TRBJ2-7, with D unclear. CDR3 length equals 11 residues. Germline values: CDR1 SGHAT, CDR2 FQDESV (reference sequence). V dropped 6 bases and J dropped 6 bases, with 9 bases sitting between them.

V and J are TRBV2 and TRBJ2-5, with D possibly matching TRBD2 (6 bases). Germline-derived CDR1 and CDR2 are SNHLY and FYNNEI. Trimming took off 6 bases at V and 4 bases at J, with 6 bases between the two ends. CDR3 length: 11 residues. DNA of the CDR3: TGTGCCAGCAGACTAGCAGAGACCCAGTACTTC. Protein product: CASRLAETQYF.

The chain uses TRBV4-1 and TRBJ2-7, with a possible D match to TRBD2 (5 bases). Germline lookup yields CDR1 MGHRA and CDR2 YSYEKL. The CDR3 contains 15 residues. Trimming pared 0 bases from V and 3 bases from J, leaving 12 bases between. CDR3 sequence: CASSQDLTGFYEQYF. DNA for the CDR3: TGCGCCAGCAGCCAAGATCTTACGGGATTCTACGAGCAGTACTTC.

V usage is TRBV7-3 and J usage is TRBJ1-5; D unclear. The germline V gene encodes CDR1 SGHTA and CDR2 FQGTGA. CDR3 size: 13 residues. Trimming removed 8 bases from V and 1 base from J, with 9 bases in between. The DNA for the CDR3 is TGTGCCAGCGCCCCGGGGAGCAATCAGCCCCAGCATTTT. Translation gives CASAPGSNQPQHF.

The chain carries TRBV19 and TRBJ2-4; tentatively, D is TRBD2 (5 bases). Trimming took 5 bases from V and 0 from J, leaving 11 bases between them. CDR3 length equals 15 residues. CDR1 and CDR2 from the germline V gene are LNHDA and SQIVND (reference sequence). The CDR3 bases are TGTGCCAGTAGTCCCCGCGGGTCAGCCAAAAACATTCAGTACTTC. It specifies CASSPRGSAKNIQYF.

V usage is TRBV5-1 and J usage is TRBJ1-1; 7 bases fit TRBD1. The CDR3 totals 16 residues. With V trimmed by 4 bases and J by 0 bases, 9 bases remained unmatched. Germline assignment: CDR1 SGHRS and CDR2 YFSETQ. CDR3 amino acids: CASSITGQEMNTEAFF. CDR3 DNA: TGCGCCAGCAGCATCACCGGACAGGAGATGAACACTGAAGCTTTCTTT. The whole variable domain, filled in from reference TRBV5-1 and TRBJ1-1, reads KAGVTQTPRYLIKTRGQQVTLSCSPISGHRSVSWYQQTPGQGLQFLFEYFSETQRNKGNFPGRFSGRQFSNSRSEMNVSTLELGDSALYLCASSITGQEMNTEAFFGQGTRLTVV.

The chain recombines TRBV2 with TRBJ2-5, with D unclear. V was trimmed by 6 bases and J by 2 bases, leaving 10 bases between them. CDR1 and CDR2 (germline): SNHLY, FYNNEI. The CDR3 contains 13 residues. The CDR3 region is CASRRAAQETQYF. The CDR3 DNA reads as TGTGCCAGCAGACGGGCCGCTCAAGAGACCCAGTACTTC.

DNA of the CDR3: TGTGCCAGCAGTTACACCGGGACAGGGAATTCACCCCTCCACTTT. This encodes CASSYTGTGNSPLHF. This chain uses TRBV6-6 with TRBJ1-6; 9 bases are shared with TRBD1. Germline V CDR1 and CDR2: MNHNY, SVGAGI (reference sequence). This CDR3 is built from 15 residues. J lost 7 bases, V lost 2 bases, and 3 bases had no gene match.

The chain carries TRBV6-6 and TRBJ1-1, with unresolved D. Germline values: CDR1 MNHNY, CDR2 SVGAGI (reference sequence). V gave up 2 bases and J gave up 0 bases, with 7 bases separating them. The CDR3 runs to 14 residues. CDR3 sequence: CASSYEGLNTEAFF. CDR3 DNA sequence: TGTGCCAGCAGTTACGAGGGATTGAACACTGAAGCTTTCTTT.

The V gene is TRBV2, the J gene TRBJ2-2, with unresolved D. V was pared by 8 bases and J by 1 base, with 11 bases between. CDR1 is SNHLY, CDR2 FYNNEI, per germline. The CDR3 consists of 14 residues. The CDR3: CASSQTGNTGELFF. As DNA, the CDR3 is TGTGCCAGCTCCCAGACCGGGAACACCGGGGAGCTGTTTTTT.

This clone was seen more than once but under ten times. The V and J genes are TRBV6-5 and TRBJ2-7, with D uncertain. CDR3 length: 15 amino acids. Germline V gene data show CDR1 as MNHEY and CDR2 as SVGAGI. Deletions cut 0 bases from V and 3 bases from J, with 12 bases between. The CDR3 nucleotides are TGTGCCAGCAGTTACTCGCTCGCACAGAACTACGAGCAGTACTTC. Amino acid sequence: CASSYSLAQNYEQYF.

This chain links TRBV2 with TRBJ1-1; no reliable D call. The CDR3 spans 11 residues. Germline lookup yields CDR1 SNHLY and CDR2 FYNNEI. The V gene lost 1 base and the J gene lost 7 bases, with 4 bases spanning the gap. This CDR3 is CASSEECEAFF. CDR3 bases: TGTGCCAGCAGTGAAGAGTGTGAAGCTTTCTTT. The full variable domain, in which reference TRBV2 and TRBJ1-1 provide the parts outside the CDR3, is EPEVTQTPSHQVTQMGQEVILRCVPISNHLYFYWYRQILGQKVEFLVSFYNNEISEKSEIFDDQFSVERPDGSNFTLKIRSTKLEDSAMYFCASSEECEAFFGQGTRLTVV.

The chain carries TRBV7-6 and TRBJ2-7; 10 bases match TRBD1. J lost 1 base, V lost 5 bases, and 5 bases had no gene match. CDR1 is SGHVS, CDR2 FNYEAQ, per germline. This CDR3 spans 15 amino acids. The DNA for the CDR3 is TGTGCCAGCAGCCCGGGACAGGGGACGTCCTACGAGCAGTACTTC. This sequence encodes CASSPGQGTSYEQYF.

The V and J genes are TRBV18 and TRBJ1-3; maybe TRBD1 (5 bases). Trimming shortened V by 3 bases and J by 4 bases, and 16 bases separated the two germline ends. Germline loops: CDR1 KGHSH, CDR2 LQKENI. This CDR3 has 16 residues. The CDR3 region is CASSPGGGVRGNTIYF. The DNA of the CDR3 is TGTGCCAGCTCACCTGGCGGAGGGGTGCGCGGAAACACCATATATTTT.

This chain uses TRBV19 with TRBJ2-5, with TRBD1 identical over 12 bases. This CDR3 spans 16 amino acids. The V and J ends lost 1 base and 9 bases, in that order; junction bases with no gene match: 9. Germline CDR1 and CDR2: LNHDA and SQIVND (reference sequence). CDR3 in DNA: TGTGCCAGTAGTATAGTGGGACAGGGGGCGGTTCGGGCCCAGTACTTC. Protein product: CASSIVGQGAVRAQYF.

This chain connects TRBV19 to TRBJ2-1; D may be TRBD1 (5 bases). Germline CDR1 LNHDA, CDR2 SQIVND (reference sequence). CDR3 length: 13 amino acids. Trimming took 8 bases from V and 5 from J, leaving 13 bases between them. The CDR3 loop reads CASRAQGHNEQFF. The CDR3 coding sequence is TGTGCCAGTCGGGCCCAGGGTCACAATGAGCAGTTCTTC.

This clone is a singleton in its sample. V usage is TRBV11-3 and J usage is TRBJ2-5; 12 nucleotides align to TRBD1. The better agreement between TRBJ2-7 and the DNA end casts doubt on the J call. This CDR3 region has 14 residues. The germline V gene encodes CDR1 SGHNT and CDR2 YENEEA. The CDR3 DNA reads as TGTGCCAGCAGCTCCGGGACAGGGGGCGACGAGCAGTACTTC. Its translation: CASSSGTGGDEQYF.

The chain recombines TRBV30 with TRBJ2-5; TRBD2 matches at 8 bases. Germline-derived CDR1 and CDR2 are GTSNPN and SVGIG (reference sequence). V lost 0 bases, J lost 2 bases, and 2 bases stayed unmatched. The CDR3 runs 14 residues. Written as DNA, the CDR3 is TGTGCCTGGAGTGTATCGGGGGGGCAAGAGACCCAGTACTTC. It is translated as CAWSVSGGQETQYF.

This chain joins TRBV18 and TRBJ2-2; D remains unclear. Germline CDR1 is KGHSH and CDR2 is LQKENI. V was clipped by 4 bases and J by 0 bases, with 12 bases between them. The CDR3 length is 16 residues. Here the CDR3 DNA reads TGTGCCAGCTCACTTGACAAAGGACCGAACACCGGGGAGCTGTTTTTT. Amino acid sequence: CASSLDKGPNTGELFF.